One and the same sample provided the 9 T cell receptor beta chains below, sequenced in a study of human T cells and chemical hapten exposure. Time point of the sample: healthy volunteer bleed at 2 weeks. It was unfractionated whole blood from which total RNA was extracted. One entry per CDR3 protein, called by TCRdb with MiXCR from the RACE reads. The table records some 93,000 distinct CDR3 sequences, roughly 8% of them present only once. Material: whole blood. The receptors stem from a female donor in good health. Some clones in this sample may be carry-over from other donors' samples.

In this sample, this clonotype turned up many times. The V and J genes are TRBV7-6 and TRBJ1-6, with a possible D match to TRBD1 (6 bases). The germline V gene has CDR1 SGHVS and CDR2 FNYEAQ. This CDR3 spans 18 amino acids. V lost 2 bases to trimming and J lost 7 bases, with 21 bases between them. CDR3 sequence: CASSLFSPPLGGNSPLHF. For the CDR3, the DNA is TGTGCCAGCAGCTTATTCTCTCCTCCCCTAGGGGGAAATTCACCCCTCCACTTT.

The CDR3 DNA sequence: TGTGCCACCAGGAAGGGAGAGAACACAGATACGCAGTATTTT. Translating it yields CATRKGENTDTQYF. The chain couples TRBV15 to TRBJ2-3, with TRBD2 as a possible D gene (5 bases). Deletions cut 6 bases from V and 2 bases from J, with 12 bases between. Germline V CDR1 and CDR2: LNHNV, YYDKDF (reference sequence). This CDR3 region has 14 residues.

This clonotype has a count of ten or more. The V gene is TRBV19, the J gene TRBJ2-7, with D unresolved. The germline gives CDR1 LNHDA, CDR2 SQIVND (reference sequence). Trimming cost V 3 bases and J 5 bases, with 14 bases left between them. The length of the CDR3 is 14 residues. The CDR3 DNA follows: TGTGCCAGTAGTATTAATCCCGCTAAAGACGAGCAGTACTTC. Amino acids: CASSINPAKDEQYF.

Ten or more counts support this clonotype. This sequence joins TRBV28 and TRBJ2-6, with 8 bases matching TRBD1. CDR1 and CDR2 (germline): MDHEN, SYDVKM. The V gene end was trimmed by 3 bases and the J gene end by 3 bases; junction bases not matched to a gene: 7. The CDR3 has 17 residues. This CDR3 reads CASSFSTGADGANVLTF. The CDR3 DNA reads TGTGCCAGCAGTTTTTCGACAGGGGCGGATGGGGCCAACGTCCTGACTTTC. The complete variable domain, with remaining parts taken from reference TRBV28 and TRBJ2-6, reads DVKVTQSSRYLVKRTGEKVFLECVQDMDHENMFWYRQDPGLGLRLIYFSYDVKMKEKGDIPEGYSVSREKKERFSLILESASTNQTSMYLCASSFSTGADGANVLTFGAGSRLTVL.

This clonotype occurred a few times. The CDR3 region has the DNA TGTGCCAGCAGTCTACGACAGGGGAGTACTGAAGCTTTCTTT. Its translation: CASSLRQGSTEAFF. The V and J genes are TRBV27 and TRBJ1-1; 8 bases are shared with TRBD1. The length of the CDR3 is 14 residues. CDR1 is MNHEY, CDR2 SMNVEV, per germline (reference sequence). With V trimmed by 5 bases and J by 5 bases, 7 bases remained unmatched.

In its sample, this clonotype was seen many times. J is TRBJ2-3 and V is TRBV4-1, with D unresolved. V gave up 1 base and J gave up 1 base, with 15 bases separating them. The V gene's germline CDR1 is MGHRA and CDR2 YSYEKL. This CDR3 is built from 17 residues. The CDR3, as DNA: TGCGCCAGCAGCCAAGTGATAGGGCTTACCGGCACAGATACGCAGTATTTT. Translation: CASSQVIGLTGTDTQYF.

This clonotype was counted a few times. The chain has TRBV7-9 and TRBJ1-1; 10 bases are a match to TRBD1. Trimming removed 5 bases from V and 4 bases from J; junction bases left unmatched: 7. The CDR3 totals 15 residues. Germline V gene data show CDR1 as SEHNR and CDR2 as FQNEAQ (reference sequence). This CDR3 is CASSIDRGPVTEAFF. The CDR3, as DNA: TGTGCCAGCAGCATAGACAGGGGGCCCGTCACTGAAGCTTTCTTT. The full variable domain, rest sourced from reference TRBV7-9 and TRBJ1-1, is DTGVSQNPRHKITKRGQNVTFRCDPISEHNRLYWYRQTLGQGPEFLTYFQNEAQLEKSRLLSDRFSAERPKGSFSTLEIQRTEQGDSAMYLCASSIDRGPVTEAFFGQGTRLTVV.

This clonotype was detected only a few times. V gene TRBV20-1 combines with J gene TRBJ1-5; D is uncertain. Germline CDR1 is DFQATT and CDR2 is SNEGSKA (reference sequence). V was pared by 4 bases and J by 0 bases, with 10 bases between. This CDR3 has 14 residues. The DNA of the CDR3 is TGCAGTGCTATACGAGGAGATAGCAATCAGCCCCAGCATTTT. Its protein is CSAIRGDSNQPQHF.

This clonotype was seen repeatedly, ten times or more. The rearrangement joins TRBV6-1 to TRBJ2-1, with 10 bases matching TRBD2. Germline V gene lookup returns CDR1 MNHNS and CDR2 SASEGT. With V trimmed by 1 base and J by 7 bases, 10 bases remained unmatched. This CDR3 has 17 residues. This CDR3 reads CASSEVFSGAGGNEQFF. The DNA for the CDR3 is TGTGCCAGCAGTGAAGTATTCAGTGGAGCGGGAGGGAATGAGCAGTTCTTC.